The 23 T cell receptor beta chains below come from one sample, sequenced in a study of cytomegalovirus exposure and HLA in healthy donors. PCR involved 60 Vbeta and 13 Jbeta primers. TCRdb keeps only in-frame clones here, not all; method: immunoSEQ multiplex PCR. This table holds tens of thousands of clones, roughly four fifths found once. The sample consisted of PBMCs. The receptors shown here come from a man in his 70s in good health and CMV-seronegative.

In its sample, this clone was seen once. This chain connects TRBV5-1 to TRBJ1-3; no firm D call. CDR1 is SGHRS, CDR2 YFSETQ, per germline. There are 15 residues in the CDR3. Trimming left V 4 bases short and J 0 bases short, with 11 bases between. Here the CDR3 reads CASSPQVGSGNTIYF. CDR3 DNA sequence: TGCGCCAGCAGCCCCCAAGTCGGCTCTGGAAACACCATATATTTT. Full variable domain (remainder filled in from reference TRBV5-1 and TRBJ1-3): KAGVTQTPRYLIKTRGQQVTLSCSPISGHRSVSWYQQTPGQGLQFLFEYFSETQRNKGNFPGRFSGRQFSNSRSEMNVSTLELGDSALYLCASSPQVGSGNTIYFGEGSWLTVV.

This chain links TRBV11-2 with TRBJ2-7; D is ambiguous. The V end was cut by 5 bases, the J end by 0 bases, with 17 bases between. CDR1 is SGHAT and CDR2 is FQNNGV in the germline V gene. This CDR3 has 16 amino acids. The CDR3, as DNA: TGTGCCAGCAGCCCGCTCCAGTATGTCGACTCCTACGAGCAGTACTTC. Protein product: CASSPLQYVDSYEQYF.

The chain joins TRBV2 to TRBJ1-4; possibly TRBD1 for D (6 bases). CDR1 and CDR2 from the germline V gene are SNHLY and FYNNEI. The V end lost 5 bases, the J end lost 3 bases, and 13 bases lay between the germline ends. The length of the CDR3 is 15 residues. The CDR3 sequence: CASSPLWTANEKLFF. The CDR3 nucleotides read TGTGCCAGCAGTCCTCTGTGGACAGCTAATGAAAAACTGTTTTTT. Supplemented by reference TRBV2 and TRBJ1-4, the full variable domain reads EPEVTQTPSHQVTQMGQEVILRCVPISNHLYFYWYRQILGQKVEFLVSFYNNEISEKSEIFDDQFSVERPDGSNFTLKIRSTKLEDSAMYFCASSPLWTANEKLFFGSGTQLSVL.

In nucleotides, the CDR3 is TGCGCCAGCAGCCAAAGACAGGGAGCTAGGAACACTGAAGCTTTCTTT. Its translation is CASSQRQGARNTEAFF. The rearrangement uses TRBV4-3 and TRBJ1-1; 7 nucleotides match TRBD1. The trim removed 2 bases at V and 1 base at J, leaving 7 bases unmatched. CDR3 size: 16 residues. Germline V gene sequence: CDR1 LGHNA, CDR2 YSLEER.

This clone was counted a few times. This chain joins TRBV2 and TRBJ1-1; D not resolved. The V and J ends lost 7 bases and 0 bases respectively, with 9 bases between them. The CDR3 has 13 residues. The germline V gene has CDR1 SNHLY and CDR2 FYNNEI. This chain's CDR3 is CASTEEMNTEAFF. The CDR3 DNA reads as TGTGCCAGCACAGAGGAGATGAACACTGAAGCTTTCTTT.

The chain carries TRBV7-2 and TRBJ2-1; a weak D match, TRBD1 (6 bases). There are 15 residues in the CDR3. Germline V CDR1 and CDR2: SGHTA, FQGNSA. V lost 5 bases and J 0 bases, leaving 11 bases between the germline ends. This chain's CDR3 is CASSGRGSSYNEQFF. DNA of the CDR3: TGTGCCAGCAGCGGAAGGGGGAGCTCCTACAATGAGCAGTTCTTC.

Details on this clone: Other nucleotide sequences from this sample produce the same CDR3. This sequence joins TRBV2 and TRBJ1-5, with D tentatively TRBD1 (5 bases). CDR1 and CDR2 from the germline V gene are SNHLY and FYNNEI. Trimming stripped 4 bases from V and 12 bases from J, with 10 bases between. The CDR3 has 11 residues. CDR3 in DNA: TGTGCCAGCAGTGTAGGGACTGGCCAGCATTTT. Translation: CASSVGTGQHF.

This clone was observed once. V and J are TRBV5-5 and TRBJ2-6, with D maybe TRBD1 (6 bases). Trimming cost V 3 bases and J 0 bases, with 13 bases left between them. From germline, CDR1 is SGHKS and CDR2 YYEKEE (reference sequence). The CDR3 consists of 17 residues. CDR3 DNA: TGTGCCAGCAGCTCGACTACAGGGCTCTCTGGGGCCAACGTCCTGACTTTC. The encoded protein is CASSSTTGLSGANVLTF.

This clone was seen a handful of times. The chain's CDR3 is CASRVDRGFSPLHF. CDR3 DNA sequence: TGCGCCAGCAGGGTAGACAGGGGGTTTTCACCCCTCCACTTT. This chain uses TRBV10-2 with TRBJ1-6; 9 bases agree with TRBD1. Per the germline V gene, CDR1 is WSHSY and CDR2 is SAAADI. The CDR3 extends over 14 amino acids. V shed 6 bases, J shed 9 bases, and the junction held 6 bases outside the gene matches.

The rearrangement links TRBV6-5 to TRBJ2-7, with TRBD2 matching over 7 bases. V was clipped by 5 bases and J by 4 bases; unmatched bases: 8. The germline gives CDR1 MNHEY, CDR2 SVGAGI. The CDR3 length is 14 residues. CDR3 residues: CASSERGGRYEQYF. CDR3 sequence (DNA): TGTGCCAGCAGTGAGCGGGGCGGGAGATACGAGCAGTACTTC.

The chain combines TRBV11-3 with TRBJ2-5; 11 bases map to TRBD1. Matching the DNA end better, TRBJ2-7 makes the J call doubtful. CDR1 is SGHNT and CDR2 is YENEEA in the germline V gene. CDR3 length: 14 residues. CDR3 in DNA: TGTGCCAGCAGCCGGGGACAGGGGGCCTACGAGCAGTACTTC. Residues: CASSRGQGAYEQYF.

The gene calls are TRBV5-1 and TRBJ1-3; D is ambiguous. Between the trimmed V and J ends, which lost 2 bases and 7 bases, there was a span of 16 bases. CDR3 size: 15 residues. The germline gives CDR1 SGHRS, CDR2 YFSETQ. The CDR3 nucleotides are TGCGCCAGCAGCTTAAACACAGTTACGGTGAACACCATATATTTT. It specifies CASSLNTVTVNTIYF.

The chain links TRBV4-3 to TRBJ1-2; TRBD1 might be the D (6 bases). Germline CDR1 and CDR2: LGHNA and YSLEER. V was shortened by 1 base and J by 2 bases, with 11 bases between the two germline ends. The length of the CDR3 is 15 residues. CDR3 loop: CASSQVLGANYGYTF. CDR3 nucleotide sequence: TGCGCCAGCAGCCAAGTTTTGGGGGCGAACTATGGCTACACCTTC.

This clone has only one observation. This chain joins TRBV4-1 and TRBJ1-2, with TRBD1 matching over 8 bases. Trimming at V came to 4 bases and at J to 4 bases, leaving 11 bases not matched to a gene. The CDR3 consists of 16 residues. Germline-derived CDR1 and CDR2 are MGHRA and YSYEKL. In nucleotides, the CDR3 is TGCGCCAGCAGCCTAGGACAGGGAAGCACCGGCTATGGCTACACCTTC. The encoded protein is CASSLGQGSTGYGYTF.

The chain joins TRBV2 to TRBJ2-5; D is possibly TRBD2 (6 bases). This CDR3 spans 12 amino acids. V was trimmed by 7 bases and J by 7 bases, leaving 13 bases between them. CDR1 is SNHLY and CDR2 is FYNNEI in the germline V gene. In DNA form, the CDR3 reads TGTGCCAGCACTTCAGGAGGGTCGACCCAGTACTTC. Translating gives CASTSGGSTQYF.

The genes are TRBV5-1 and TRBJ2-3; 8 nucleotides align to TRBD2. After removal of 3 bases from V and 9 bases from J, the junction contained 6 bases not matched to a gene. Germline-derived CDR1 and CDR2 are SGHRS and YFSETQ. The CDR3 runs 13 residues. This chain's CDR3 is CASSSRTSPTQYF. The CDR3 nucleotides are TGCGCCAGCAGCTCTCGGACTAGCCCCACGCAGTATTTT.

This clone came up a few times. As DNA, the CDR3 is TGCGCCAGCAGCCAGTTACAGGACAATGAGCAGTTCTTC. This gives the protein CASSQLQDNEQFF. J is TRBJ2-1 and V is TRBV5-1, with D possibly matching TRBD1 (5 bases). The length of the CDR3 is 13 residues. CDR1 and CDR2 from the germline V gene are SGHRS and YFSETQ. V lost 4 bases to trimming and J lost 5 bases, with 10 bases between them.

V gene TRBV28 combines with J gene TRBJ1-3; a possible D gene is TRBD1 (5 bases). The ends were cut back, 7 bases at V and 0 bases at J, with 10 bases in the middle. This CDR3 contains 14 residues. Germline CDR1 reads MDHEN; CDR2 reads SYDVKM. CDR3 DNA sequence: TGTGCCAGCATTGGACACCCCTCTGGAAACACCATATATTTT. It translates to CASIGHPSGNTIYF.

The chain uses TRBV30 and TRBJ1-3; 9 bases match TRBD1. Germline V gene data show CDR1 as GTSNPN and CDR2 as SVGIG (reference sequence). This CDR3 region has 15 residues. V lost 3 bases to trimming and J lost 2 bases; unmatched junction nucleotides: 5. The chain's CDR3 is CAWRTGGIAGNTIYF. Written as DNA, the CDR3 is TGTGCCTGGAGGACAGGGGGTATTGCTGGAAACACCATATATTTT. The complete variable domain, with remaining parts taken from reference TRBV30 and TRBJ1-3, reads SQTIHQWPATLVQPVGSPLSLECTVEGTSNPNLYWYRQAAGRGLQLLFYSVGIGQISSEVPQNLSASRPQDRQFILSSKKLLLSDSGFYLCAWRTGGIAGNTIYFGEGSWLTVV.

The rearrangement links TRBV30 to TRBJ1-5; 8 bases align to TRBD1. Germline values: CDR1 GTSNPN, CDR2 SVGIG (reference sequence). V was pared by 1 base and J by 2 bases, with 4 bases of the junction left unmatched. This CDR3 spans 15 amino acids. The CDR3 reads CAWSEDRGGNQPQHF. The CDR3 nucleotides read TGTGCCTGGAGTGAAGACAGGGGTGGCAATCAGCCCCAGCATTTT.

In this sample, this clone turned up a few times. As DNA, the CDR3 is TGCGCCAGCAGCGGGGGACAGGGGACCTTTAATTCACCCCTCCACTTT. Translation gives CASSGGQGTFNSPLHF. The J gene is TRBJ1-6, the V gene TRBV5-1; 10 nucleotides line up with TRBD1. V trimming: 4 bases; J trimming: 6 bases; junction bases outside the gene matches: 7. Germline V lookup: CDR1 SGHRS, CDR2 YFSETQ. This CDR3 comprises 16 residues.

The chain combines TRBV14 with TRBJ2-3, with D perhaps TRBD1 (5 bases). The CDR3 is made up of 17 amino acids. V lost 1 base and J lost 1, with 15 bases in between. Germline loops: CDR1 SGHDN, CDR2 FVKESK. This CDR3 is CASSQVTTGLGTDTQYF. The CDR3 DNA follows: TGTGCCAGCAGCCAAGTTACCACAGGTCTCGGCACAGATACGCAGTATTTT.

The CDR3 region has the DNA TGCGCCAGCACGGACAGAATCACAGATACGCAGTATTTT. The encoded protein is CASTDRITDTQYF. The chain links TRBV5-1 to TRBJ2-3; TRBD1 might be the D (6 bases). CDR3 length: 13 amino acids. V shed 6 bases and J shed 2 bases, with 10 bases lying between them. CDR1 and CDR2 (germline): SGHRS, YFSETQ. Full variable domain (remainder filled in from reference TRBV5-1 and TRBJ2-3): KAGVTQTPRYLIKTRGQQVTLSCSPISGHRSVSWYQQTPGQGLQFLFEYFSETQRNKGNFPGRFSGRQFSNSRSEMNVSTLELGDSALYLCASTDRITDTQYFGPGTRLTVL.